This T cell receptor beta chain was profiled in a study of T cells in Graves' hyperthyroidism and ophthalmopathy. Notes on the study in general: Ophthalmopathy was predicted by the model a median of approximately six months ahead of onset. Most expanded thyroid clonotypes above 0.001 also appeared in blood.

Subjects aged 18 to 65 presented with newly diagnosed hyperthyroidism of less than 2 months' duration. This clonotype has a handful of counts. The antigen remains undetermined. What was amplified from RNA transcripts were TCR beta CDR3 regions. Initially, a first-round RT-PCR of the TCR CDR3 employed the HTBI primer set. A single record per CDR3 protein comes from TCRdb applying MiXCR to the multiplex PCR reads. The table shows around 110,000 distinct CDR3 sequences, with approximately 15% occurring only once. The CDR3 is 14 amino acids. Germline V gene lookup returns CDR1 LGHDT and CDR2 YNNKEL (reference sequence). With 3 bases removed from V and 3 bases from J, the gap between germline ends came to 6 bases.

This clonotype was obtained from a woman aged 45-65 years with Graves' hyperthyroidism. Sequenced material: blood. V and J are TRBV3-1 and TRBJ2-6; no firm D call. As DNA, the CDR3 is TGTGCCAGCAGCCACGACGTTGGGGCCAACGTCCTGACTTTC. Translated, it gives CASSHDVGANVLTF.